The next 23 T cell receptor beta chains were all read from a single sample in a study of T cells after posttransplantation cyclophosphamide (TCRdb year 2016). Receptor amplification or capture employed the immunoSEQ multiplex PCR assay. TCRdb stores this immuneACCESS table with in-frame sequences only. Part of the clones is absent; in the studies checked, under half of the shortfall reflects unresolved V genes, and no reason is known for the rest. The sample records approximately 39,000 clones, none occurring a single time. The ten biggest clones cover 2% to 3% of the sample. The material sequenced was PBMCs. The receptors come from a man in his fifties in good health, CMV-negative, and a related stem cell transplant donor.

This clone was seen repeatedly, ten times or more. The CDR3 spells CASDNSGATDTQYF. CDR3 coding DNA: TGCGCCAGCGATAACAGCGGAGCCACAGATACGCAGTATTTT. V and J are TRBV5-1 and TRBJ2-3; tentatively, D is TRBD2 (5 bases). The CDR3 sequence is 14 residues long. V lost 7 bases to trimming and J lost 2 bases, with 14 bases between them. Germline V lookup: CDR1 SGHRS, CDR2 YFSETQ.

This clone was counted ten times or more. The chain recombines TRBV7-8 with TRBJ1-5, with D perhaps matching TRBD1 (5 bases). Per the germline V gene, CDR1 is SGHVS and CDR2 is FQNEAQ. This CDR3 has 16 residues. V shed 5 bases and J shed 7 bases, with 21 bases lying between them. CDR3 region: CASSPQGRGGRQPQHF. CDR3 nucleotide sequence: TGTGCCAGCAGCCCTCAAGGGAGGGGAGGCCGGCAGCCCCAGCATTTT.

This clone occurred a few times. The CDR3 DNA reads as TGTGCCATCAGTGAGTCGATTGCAGGTCCCTACGAGCAGTACTTC. The encoded protein is CAISESIAGPYEQYF. V and J are TRBV10-3 and TRBJ2-5; D remains ambiguous. Judging by the DNA end, TRBJ2-7 fits better; the J call may be wrong. The CDR3 covers 15 residues. CDR1 is ENHRY and CDR2 is SYGVKD in the germline V gene.

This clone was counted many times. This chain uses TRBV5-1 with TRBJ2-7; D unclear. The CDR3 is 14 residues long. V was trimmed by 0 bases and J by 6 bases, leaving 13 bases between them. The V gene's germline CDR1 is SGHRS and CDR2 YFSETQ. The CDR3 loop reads CASSLEARSSEQYF. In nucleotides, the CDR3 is TGCGCCAGCAGCTTGGAGGCCAGGTCGAGCGAGCAGTACTTC.

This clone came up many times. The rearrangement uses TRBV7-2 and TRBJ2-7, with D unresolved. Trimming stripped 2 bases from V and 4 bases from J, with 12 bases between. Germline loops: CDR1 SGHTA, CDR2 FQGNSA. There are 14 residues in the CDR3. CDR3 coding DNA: TGTGCCAGCAGCTTATATGACTGGAGTTACGAGCAGTACTTC. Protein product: CASSLYDWSYEQYF.

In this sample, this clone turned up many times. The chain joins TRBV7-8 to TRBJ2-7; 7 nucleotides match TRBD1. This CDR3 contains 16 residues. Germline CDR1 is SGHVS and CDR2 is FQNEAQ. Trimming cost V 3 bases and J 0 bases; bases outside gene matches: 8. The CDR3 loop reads CASSFIRDRLSYEQYF. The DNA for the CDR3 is TGTGCCAGCAGCTTCATCAGGGACAGACTCTCCTACGAGCAGTACTTC.

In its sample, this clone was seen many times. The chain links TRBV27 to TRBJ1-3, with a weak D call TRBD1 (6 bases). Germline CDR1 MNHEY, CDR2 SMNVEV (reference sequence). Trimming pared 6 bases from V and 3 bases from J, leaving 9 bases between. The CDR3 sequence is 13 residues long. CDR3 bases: TGTGCCAGCAGGCCACAGGGTGGAAACACCATATATTTT. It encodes CASRPQGGNTIYF.

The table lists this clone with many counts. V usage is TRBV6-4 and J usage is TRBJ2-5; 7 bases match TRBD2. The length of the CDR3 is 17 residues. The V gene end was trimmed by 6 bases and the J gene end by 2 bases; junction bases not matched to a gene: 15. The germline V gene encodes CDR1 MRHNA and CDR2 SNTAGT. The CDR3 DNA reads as TGTGCCAGCAGCCCGATCAACGGGGCGGGGGATCAAGAGACCCAGTACTTC. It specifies CASSPINGAGDQETQYF.

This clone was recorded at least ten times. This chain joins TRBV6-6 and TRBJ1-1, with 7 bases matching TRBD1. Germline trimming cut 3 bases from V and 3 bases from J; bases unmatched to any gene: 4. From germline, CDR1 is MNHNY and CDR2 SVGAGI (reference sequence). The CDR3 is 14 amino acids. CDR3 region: CASSYGQGDTEAFF. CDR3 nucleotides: TGTGCCAGCAGTTATGGGCAGGGGGACACTGAAGCTTTCTTT.

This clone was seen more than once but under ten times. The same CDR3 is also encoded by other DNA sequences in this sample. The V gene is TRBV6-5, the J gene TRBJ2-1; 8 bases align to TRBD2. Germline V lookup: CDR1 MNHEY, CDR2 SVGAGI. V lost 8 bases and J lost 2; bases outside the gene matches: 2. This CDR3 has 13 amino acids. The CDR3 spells CASGLAPYNEQFF. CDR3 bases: TGTGCCAGCGGACTAGCCCCCTACAATGAGCAGTTCTTC.

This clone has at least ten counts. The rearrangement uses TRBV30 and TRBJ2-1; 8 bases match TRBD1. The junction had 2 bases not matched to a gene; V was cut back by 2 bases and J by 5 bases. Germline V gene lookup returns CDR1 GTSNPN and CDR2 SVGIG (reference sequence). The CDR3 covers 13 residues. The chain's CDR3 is CAWSKDRDNEQFF. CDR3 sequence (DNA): TGTGCCTGGAGTAAGGACAGGGACAATGAGCAGTTCTTC. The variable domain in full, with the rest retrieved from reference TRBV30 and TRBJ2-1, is SQTIHQWPATLVQPVGSPLSLECTVEGTSNPNLYWYRQAAGRGLQLLFYSVGIGQISSEVPQNLSASRPQDRQFILSSKKLLLSDSGFYLCAWSKDRDNEQFFGPGTRLTVL.

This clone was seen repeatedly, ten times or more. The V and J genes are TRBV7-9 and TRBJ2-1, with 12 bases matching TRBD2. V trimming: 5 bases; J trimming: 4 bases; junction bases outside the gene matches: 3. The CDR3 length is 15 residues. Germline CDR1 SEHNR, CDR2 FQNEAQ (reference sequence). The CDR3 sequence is CASSKGLAGYNEQFF. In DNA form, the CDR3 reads TGTGCCAGCAGCAAAGGACTAGCGGGATACAATGAGCAGTTCTTC.

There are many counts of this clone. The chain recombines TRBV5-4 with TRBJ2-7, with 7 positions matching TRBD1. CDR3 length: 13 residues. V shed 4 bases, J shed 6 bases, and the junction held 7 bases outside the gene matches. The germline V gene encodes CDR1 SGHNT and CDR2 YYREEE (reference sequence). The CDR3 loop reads CASSGTGDGEQYF. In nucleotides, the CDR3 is TGTGCCAGCAGCGGCACAGGGGACGGCGAGCAGTACTTC.

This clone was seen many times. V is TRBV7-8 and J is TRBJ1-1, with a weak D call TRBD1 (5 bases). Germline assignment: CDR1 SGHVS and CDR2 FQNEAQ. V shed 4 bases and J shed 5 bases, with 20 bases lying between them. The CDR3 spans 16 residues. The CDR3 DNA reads TGTGCCAGCAGCTACCGGCCAGGGCGAATTGGGACTGAAGCTTTCTTT. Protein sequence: CASSYRPGRIGTEAFF.

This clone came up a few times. CDR3 sequence: CASSIQGTGLTETQYF. CDR3 coding DNA: TGTGCCAGCAGCATACAAGGGACAGGGCTTACAGAGACCCAGTACTTC. The gene calls are TRBV7-8 and TRBJ2-5, with TRBD1 identical over 9 bases. The CDR3 runs 16 residues. The junction had 11 bases not matched to a gene; V was cut back by 5 bases and J by 4 bases. From germline, CDR1 is SGHVS and CDR2 FQNEAQ.

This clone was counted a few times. CDR3 coding DNA: TGTGCCAGCAGTGTCAGGACACAAGGAGGGTCTGGAAACACCATATATTTT. Its translation is CASSVRTQGGSGNTIYF. J is TRBJ1-3 and V is TRBV2; possibly TRBD1 for D (5 bases). V was shortened by 4 bases and J by 1 base, with 17 bases between the two germline ends. CDR1 SNHLY and CDR2 FYNNEI come from the germline V gene. The CDR3 totals 17 residues.

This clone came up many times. The CDR3 DNA is TGCGCCAGCAGCTTCGCAGGGGACACTGAAGCTTTCTTT. Amino acid sequence: CASSFAGDTEAFF. The rearrangement links TRBV5-1 to TRBJ1-1; D is possibly TRBD1 (6 bases). The length of the CDR3 is 13 residues. CDR1 is SGHRS and CDR2 is YFSETQ in the germline V gene. The V gene lost 2 bases and the J gene lost 3 bases, with 8 bases spanning the gap.

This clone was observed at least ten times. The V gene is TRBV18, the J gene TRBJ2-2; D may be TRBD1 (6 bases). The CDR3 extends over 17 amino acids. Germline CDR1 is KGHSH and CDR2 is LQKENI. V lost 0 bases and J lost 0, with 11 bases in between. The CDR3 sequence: CASSPPGQGTNTGELFF. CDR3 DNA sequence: TGTGCCAGCTCACCACCCGGGCAGGGGACGAACACCGGGGAGCTGTTTTTT.

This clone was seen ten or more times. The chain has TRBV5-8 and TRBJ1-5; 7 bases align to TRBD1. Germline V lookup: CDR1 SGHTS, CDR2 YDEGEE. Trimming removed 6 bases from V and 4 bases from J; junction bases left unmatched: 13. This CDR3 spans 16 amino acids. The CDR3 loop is CASTGGWTYGNQPQHF. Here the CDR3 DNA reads TGTGCCAGCACAGGGGGTTGGACATACGGAAATCAGCCCCAGCATTTT. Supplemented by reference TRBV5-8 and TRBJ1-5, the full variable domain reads EAGVTQSPTHLIKTRGQQATLRCSPISGHTSVYWYQQALGLGLQFLLWYDEGEERNRGNFPPRFSGRQFPNYSSELNVNALELEDSALYLCASTGGWTYGNQPQHFGDGTRLSIL.

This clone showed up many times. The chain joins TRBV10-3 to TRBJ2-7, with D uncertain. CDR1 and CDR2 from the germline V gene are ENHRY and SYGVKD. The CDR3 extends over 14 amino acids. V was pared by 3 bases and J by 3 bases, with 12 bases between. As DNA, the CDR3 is TGTGCCATCAGTGACCCTCCACCGGTCTACGAGCAGTACTTC. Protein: CAISDPPPVYEQYF.

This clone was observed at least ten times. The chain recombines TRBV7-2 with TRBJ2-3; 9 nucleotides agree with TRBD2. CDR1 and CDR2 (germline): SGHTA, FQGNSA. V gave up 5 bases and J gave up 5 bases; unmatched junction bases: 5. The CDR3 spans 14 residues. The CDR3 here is CASSGGGGVDTQYF. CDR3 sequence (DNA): TGTGCCAGCAGCGGTGGCGGGGGGGTAGATACGCAGTATTTT. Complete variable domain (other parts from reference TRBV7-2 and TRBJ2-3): GAGVSQSPSNKVTEKGKDVELRCDPISGHTALYWYRQSLGQGLEFLIYFQGNSAPDKSGLPSDRFSAERTGGSVSTLTIQRTQQEDSAVYLCASSGGGGVDTQYFGPGTRLTVL.

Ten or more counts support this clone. The CDR3 protein is CASSQGSEKLFF. The CDR3 nucleotides are TGCGCCAGCAGCCAGGGGTCTGAAAAACTGTTTTTT. The chain has TRBV10-1 and TRBJ1-4, with D possibly being TRBD1 (6 bases). The CDR3 contains 12 residues. The germline V gene encodes CDR1 WNHNN and CDR2 SYGVQD (reference sequence). Deletions cut 6 bases from V and 7 bases from J, with 9 bases between.

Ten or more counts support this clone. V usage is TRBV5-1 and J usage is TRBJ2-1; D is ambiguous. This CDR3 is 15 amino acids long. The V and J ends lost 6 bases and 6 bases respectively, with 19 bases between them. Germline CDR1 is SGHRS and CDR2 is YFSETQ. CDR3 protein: CASMVNAFDLNEQFF. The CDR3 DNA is TGCGCCAGCATGGTTAACGCGTTTGATCTCAATGAGCAGTTCTTC.